This entry concerns a single T cell receptor beta chain. From germline, CDR1 is KGHDR and CDR2 SFDVKD. CDR3 length equals 15 residues. V lost 9 bases, J lost 3 bases, and 19 bases lay in between. This entry is derived from a study of control samples from healthy donors and cancer patients. Some clones are missing from TCRdb's copy, which holds only in-frame ones; the method was immunoSEQ multiplex PCR. The repertoire holds about 140,000 clones, more than 80% seen once, with more than 6.5% in the top ten. The specimen was blood. The chain links TRBV24-1 to TRBJ1-1; D possibly corresponds to TRBD1 (5 bases). The receptor comes from a man between 18 and 29 years old in good health. CDR3 in DNA: TGTGCCACCCTACCCCCAGCGGGGGGGGACACTGAAGCTTTCTTT. This sequence encodes CATLPPAGGDTEAFF.